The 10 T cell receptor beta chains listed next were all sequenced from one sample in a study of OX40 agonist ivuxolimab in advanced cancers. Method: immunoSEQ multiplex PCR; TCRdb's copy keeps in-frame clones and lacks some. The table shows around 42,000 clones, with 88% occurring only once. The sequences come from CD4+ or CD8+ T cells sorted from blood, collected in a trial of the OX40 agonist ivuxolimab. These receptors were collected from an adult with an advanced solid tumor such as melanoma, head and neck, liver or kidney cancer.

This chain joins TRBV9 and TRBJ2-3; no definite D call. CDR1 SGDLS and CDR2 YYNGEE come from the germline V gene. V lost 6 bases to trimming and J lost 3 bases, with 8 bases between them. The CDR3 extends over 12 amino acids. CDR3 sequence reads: CASKGPTDTQYF. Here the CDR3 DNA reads TGTGCCAGCAAGGGCCCGACAGATACGCAGTATTTT.

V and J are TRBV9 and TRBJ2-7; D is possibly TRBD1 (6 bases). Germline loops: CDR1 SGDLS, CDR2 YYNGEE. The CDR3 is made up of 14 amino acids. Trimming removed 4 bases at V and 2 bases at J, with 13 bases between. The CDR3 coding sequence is TGTGCCAGCAGCTGGGGCCAGGGGCCCTACGAGCAGTACTTC. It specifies CASSWGQGPYEQYF.

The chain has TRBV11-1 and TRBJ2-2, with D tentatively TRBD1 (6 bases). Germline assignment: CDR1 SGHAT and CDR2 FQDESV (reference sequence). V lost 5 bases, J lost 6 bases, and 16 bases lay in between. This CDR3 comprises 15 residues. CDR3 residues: CASSPSPQGSGELFF. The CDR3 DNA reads TGTGCCAGCAGCCCCTCTCCACAGGGATCCGGGGAGCTGTTTTTT.

This CDR3 is CASSNTGYDETQYF. The CDR3 nucleotides are TGTGCCAGCAGCAATACAGGGTATGATGAGACCCAGTACTTC. The chain uses TRBV7-9 and TRBJ2-5; tentative D call: TRBD1 (6 bases). V was trimmed by 5 bases and J by 5 bases, leaving 15 bases between them. CDR3 length equals 14 residues. Germline V lookup: CDR1 SEHNR, CDR2 FQNEAQ (reference sequence).

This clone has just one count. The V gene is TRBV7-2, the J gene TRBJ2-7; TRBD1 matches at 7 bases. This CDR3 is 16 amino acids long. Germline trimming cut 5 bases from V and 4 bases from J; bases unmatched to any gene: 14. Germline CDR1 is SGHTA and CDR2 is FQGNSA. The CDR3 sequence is CASSRDSRPLIYEQYF. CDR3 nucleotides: TGTGCCAGCAGCAGGGACAGCCGACCCTTAATATACGAGCAGTACTTC. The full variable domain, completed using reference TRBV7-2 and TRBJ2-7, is GAGVSQSPSNKVTEKGKDVELRCDPISGHTALYWYRQSLGQGLEFLIYFQGNSAPDKSGLPSDRFSAERTGGSVSTLTIQRTQQEDSAVYLCASSRDSRPLIYEQYFGPGTRLTVT.

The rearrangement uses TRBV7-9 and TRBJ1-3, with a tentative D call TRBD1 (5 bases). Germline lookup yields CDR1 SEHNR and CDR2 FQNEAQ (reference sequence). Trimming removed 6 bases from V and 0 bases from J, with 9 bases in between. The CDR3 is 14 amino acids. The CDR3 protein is CASRETDSGNTIYF. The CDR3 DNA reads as TGTGCCAGCAGAGAGACAGACTCTGGAAACACCATATATTTT.

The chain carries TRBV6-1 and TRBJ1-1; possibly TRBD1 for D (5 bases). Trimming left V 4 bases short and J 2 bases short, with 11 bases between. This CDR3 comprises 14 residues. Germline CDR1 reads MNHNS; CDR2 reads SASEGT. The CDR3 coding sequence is TGTGCCAGCAGTGTGAGGACAAAAAACACTGAAGCTTTCTTT. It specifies CASSVRTKNTEAFF.

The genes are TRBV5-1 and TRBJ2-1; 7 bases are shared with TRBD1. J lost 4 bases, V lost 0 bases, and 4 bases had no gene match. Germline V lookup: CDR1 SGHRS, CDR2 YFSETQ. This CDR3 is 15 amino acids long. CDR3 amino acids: CASSLEGAVYNEQFF. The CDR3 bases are TGCGCCAGCAGCTTGGAGGGGGCTGTTTACAATGAGCAGTTCTTC.

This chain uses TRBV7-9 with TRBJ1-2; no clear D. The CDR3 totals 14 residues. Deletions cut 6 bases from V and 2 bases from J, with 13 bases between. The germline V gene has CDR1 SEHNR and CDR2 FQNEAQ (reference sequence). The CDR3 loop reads CASRINGLNYGYTF. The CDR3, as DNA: TGTGCCAGCAGGATAAACGGGTTAAACTATGGCTACACCTTC.

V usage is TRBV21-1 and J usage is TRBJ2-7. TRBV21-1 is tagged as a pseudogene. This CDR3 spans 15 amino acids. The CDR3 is CASSADAKIPYEQYF. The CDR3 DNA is TGTGCCAGCAGCGCGGACGCGAAAATCCCCTACGAGCAGTACTTC.